One sample yielded the 24 T cell receptor beta chains listed below, sequenced in a study of Ad26.COV2.S vaccination and SARS-CoV-2 variants. Data came from immunoSEQ multiplex PCR; TCRdb stores just in-frame clones and leaves some out. This table has some 250,000 clones, approximately 90% appearing once. Documented treatment: about 20 received Ad26.COV2.S at low or high dose, single or two shots; roughly five received placebo; per-sample allocation not given. Sampling took place 63 days after the first vaccine or placebo injection. This material consisted of peripheral blood, taken in a trial of Ad26.COV2.S vaccine versus placebo. The source is a person between 18 and 59 years old who received the Ad26.COV2.S COVID-19 vaccine or a placebo.

The chain is built from TRBV13 and TRBJ2-3; 8 nucleotides match TRBD1. V gave up 4 bases and J gave up 2 bases; unmatched junction bases: 8. The germline CDR1 and CDR2 sequences are PRHDT and FYEKMQ (reference sequence). CDR3 length: 16 residues. CDR3 nucleotides: TGTGCCAGCAGCTCTCGGGACAGGTCAATCACAGATACGCAGTATTTT. Its protein product is CASSSRDRSITDTQYF.

This chain joins TRBV2 and TRBJ1-1; D is undetermined. The CDR3 is 14 residues long. CDR1 and CDR2 (germline): SNHLY, FYNNEI. The V gene lost 5 bases and the J gene lost 9 bases, with 19 bases spanning the gap. The CDR3 here is CASSILTGGIKAFF. DNA for the CDR3: TGTGCCAGCAGTATACTGACTGGCGGAATAAAAGCTTTCTTT.

This chain uses TRBV2 with TRBJ2-7; D might be TRBD1 (5 bases). Germline CDR1 is SNHLY and CDR2 is FYNNEI. The CDR3 covers 13 residues. Trimming removed 6 bases from V and 3 bases from J, with 12 bases in between. The CDR3 loop reads CASRAGPDYEQYF. The CDR3, as DNA: TGTGCCAGCAGGGCAGGGCCTGACTACGAGCAGTACTTC.

The chain employs TRBV6-6 and TRBJ1-4, with 7 bases aligning to TRBD1. With V trimmed by 2 bases and J by 8 bases, 5 bases remained unmatched. Germline V gives CDR1 MNHNY, CDR2 SVGAGI (reference sequence). CDR3 length: 14 amino acids. CDR3 amino acids: CASSYGQGGEKLFF. In nucleotides, the CDR3 is TGTGCCAGCAGTTACGGCCAGGGGGGGGAAAAACTGTTTTTT.

The V call is TRBV9, the J call TRBJ1-4, with D unresolved. This CDR3 comprises 15 residues. CDR1 is SGDLS, CDR2 YYNGEE, per germline. Trimming took 3 bases from V and 8 from J, leaving 17 bases between them. The CDR3 coding sequence is TGTGCCAGCAGCGCTCCGCTCCGGGAGGGCGAAAAACTGTTTTTT. It encodes CASSAPLREGEKLFF.

The chain couples TRBV28 to TRBJ1-1, with D possibly being TRBD1 (5 bases). The CDR3 consists of 14 residues. Between the trimmed V and J ends, which lost 8 bases and 3 bases, there was a span of 16 bases. Germline-derived CDR1 and CDR2 are MDHEN and SYDVKM. The CDR3 DNA reads as TGTGCCAGCTGCCGTGCGGGGACGGACACTGAAGCTTTCTTT. Translating gives CASCRAGTDTEAFF.

This clone appeared a few times. V gene TRBV6-5 combines with J gene TRBJ2-2; 8 bases align to TRBD2. The CDR3 runs to 15 residues. Unmatched junction bases numbered 4, after V lost 6 bases and J lost 1 base. CDR1 MNHEY and CDR2 SVGAGI come from the germline V gene. In DNA form, the CDR3 reads TGTGCCAGCAGGGGGACTAGGAGGAACACCGGGGAGCTGTTTTTT. It translates to CASRGTRRNTGELFF.

This sequence joins TRBV6-5 and TRBJ1-5; unclear D gene. V lost 9 bases and J 7 bases, leaving 13 bases between the germline ends. The CDR3 is 12 amino acids. Germline CDR1 MNHEY, CDR2 SVGAGI. The CDR3 sequence is CASENIGQPQHF. The CDR3 DNA is TGTGCCAGTGAGAACATCGGCCAGCCCCAGCATTTT.

Written as DNA, the CDR3 is TGCGCCAGCAGCTACGGGACAGGGTACAATGAGCAGTTCTTC. Protein product: CASSYGTGYNEQFF. The chain has TRBV5-1 and TRBJ2-1, with 9 nucleotides matching TRBD1. V trimming: 3 bases; J trimming: 4 bases; junction bases outside the gene matches: 2. Looked up from germline, CDR1 is SGHRS and CDR2 is YFSETQ. This CDR3 is 14 amino acids long.

This clone was observed a handful of times. This chain joins TRBV7-9 and TRBJ1-3, with D possibly TRBD1 on 5 matching bases. CDR3 length: 13 residues. Trimming left V 8 bases short and J 0 bases short, with 8 bases between. In germline, CDR1 is SEHNR, CDR2 FQNEAQ (reference sequence). CDR3 in DNA: TGTGCCAGCGACAGTTCCTCTGGAAACACCATATATTTT. It is translated as CASDSSSGNTIYF. The full variable domain, rest sourced from reference TRBV7-9 and TRBJ1-3, is DTGVSQNPRHKITKRGQNVTFRCDPISEHNRLYWYRQTLGQGPEFLTYFQNEAQLEKSRLLSDRFSAERPKGSFSTLEIQRTEQGDSAMYLCASDSSSGNTIYFGEGSWLTVV.

This sequence joins TRBV5-6 and TRBJ1-3; D is ambiguous. This CDR3 has 15 amino acids. Trimming pared 0 bases from V and 2 bases from J, leaving 9 bases between. Germline assignment: CDR1 SGHDT and CDR2 YYEEEE. The CDR3 DNA follows: TGTGCCAGCAGCTTGGTTGATAGCGCTGGAAACACCATATATTTT. As protein: CASSLVDSAGNTIYF.

The V gene is TRBV19, the J gene TRBJ1-2; D may be TRBD1 (6 bases). The length of the CDR3 is 15 residues. From germline, CDR1 is LNHDA and CDR2 SQIVND (reference sequence). The V and J ends lost 6 bases and 4 bases respectively, with 18 bases between them. DNA for the CDR3: TGTGCCAGTAGACCTACGTCCGGGGGCAGCTATGGCTACACCTTC. Its translation is CASRPTSGGSYGYTF.

CDR3 residues: CASSQIRLNTEAFF. The DNA for the CDR3 is TGTGCCAGCAGCCAGATCCGTTTGAACACTGAAGCTTTCTTT. The gene calls are TRBV7-2 and TRBJ1-1; D remains ambiguous. CDR1 SGHTA and CDR2 FQGNSA come from the germline V gene. Deletions cut 5 bases from V and 0 bases from J, with 10 bases between. There are 14 residues in the CDR3.

The CDR3 DNA is TGTGCCAGCAGCTATAATAGACAGGCCCCCTACGAGCAGTACTTC. Its protein product is CASSYNRQAPYEQYF. The rearrangement links TRBV6-2 or TRBV6-3 to TRBJ2-7; D possibly corresponds to TRBD1 (6 bases). Trimming removed 6 bases at V and 2 bases at J, with 17 bases between. Germline-derived CDR1 and CDR2 are MNHEY and SVGEGT. The CDR3 has 15 residues.

The gene calls are TRBV7-6 and TRBJ2-2; TRBD2 matches at 8 bases. Germline assignment: CDR1 SGHVS and CDR2 FNYEAQ. The J segment lost 2 bases and the V segment lost 3 bases, leaving 2 bases of the junction unmatched. The CDR3 loop spans 15 amino acids. The CDR3 region is CASSLSGGNTGELFF. The CDR3 DNA sequence: TGTGCCAGCAGCTTGAGCGGGGGTAACACCGGGGAGCTGTTTTTT.

CDR3 sequence: CASSARTEWDYEQYF. Here the CDR3 DNA reads TGTGCCAGCAGCGCACGGACAGAGTGGGACTACGAGCAGTACTTC. The rearrangement uses TRBV9 and TRBJ2-7; weak D call: TRBD1 (6 bases). The germline CDR1 and CDR2 sequences are SGDLS and YYNGEE. The CDR3 runs to 15 residues. Trimming stripped 3 bases from V and 3 bases from J, with 16 bases between. The full variable domain, its missing parts supplied by reference TRBV9 and TRBJ2-7, is DSGVTQTPKHLITATGQRVTLRCSPRSGDLSVYWYQQSLDQGLQFLIQYYNGEERAKGNILERFSAQQFPDLHSELNLSSLELGDSALYFCASSARTEWDYEQYFGPGTRLTVT.

The rearrangement uses TRBV5-1 and TRBJ2-5; 7 bases agree with TRBD1. CDR3 length equals 14 residues. Germline assignment: CDR1 SGHRS and CDR2 YFSETQ. The ends lost 4 bases at V and 5 bases at J; junction bases unmatched: 8. The CDR3 sequence: CASSPTGIGETQYF. The CDR3, as DNA: TGCGCCAGCAGCCCGACAGGGATAGGCGAGACCCAGTACTTC.

V gene TRBV20-1 combines with J gene TRBJ2-1; no firm D call. Germline V gene lookup returns CDR1 DFQATT and CDR2 SNEGSKA (reference sequence). V was clipped by 6 bases and J by 8 bases, with 11 bases between them. The length of the CDR3 is 11 residues. Here the CDR3 DNA reads TGCAGTGCGCAGGTAATTCATGAGCAGTTCTTC. This codes for CSAQVIHEQFF.

The rearrangement links TRBV30 to TRBJ1-5; 10 nucleotides align to TRBD1. The CDR3 has 16 amino acids. J gave up 6 bases and V 1 base, and 9 bases lay outside the gene matches. Germline lookup yields CDR1 GTSNPN and CDR2 SVGIG (reference sequence). The CDR3 protein is CAWSAGTGDQGQPQHF. CDR3 nucleotides: TGTGCCTGGAGTGCCGGGACAGGGGATCAGGGTCAGCCCCAGCATTTT. The full variable domain, completed using reference TRBV30 and TRBJ1-5, is SQTIHQWPATLVQPVGSPLSLECTVEGTSNPNLYWYRQAAGRGLQLLFYSVGIGQISSEVPQNLSASRPQDRQFILSSKKLLLSDSGFYLCAWSAGTGDQGQPQHFGDGTRLSIL.

The chain carries TRBV23-1 and TRBJ2-4; possibly TRBD1 for D (6 bases). TRBV23-1 is flagged as an ORF with uncertain function. Deletions cut 2 bases from V and 2 bases from J, with 19 bases between. This CDR3 is 18 amino acids long. The CDR3 reads CASSQDLRGSETKNIQYF. The DNA of the CDR3 is TGCGCCAGCAGTCAAGATCTCAGGGGATCGGAAACCAAAAACATTCAGTACTTC.

This chain connects TRBV28 to TRBJ2-7; 8 nucleotides match TRBD1. CDR3 length: 15 amino acids. Germline V lookup: CDR1 MDHEN, CDR2 SYDVKM. V was clipped by 4 bases and J by 4 bases; unmatched bases: 9. The CDR3: CASSSTGTGLYEQYF. The CDR3 bases are TGTGCCAGCAGTTCAACCGGGACAGGACTGTACGAGCAGTACTTC.

V is TRBV11-2 and J is TRBJ2-7; D not resolved. The V and J ends lost 5 bases and 2 bases respectively, with 13 bases between them. The CDR3 is made up of 14 amino acids. The V gene's germline CDR1 is SGHAT and CDR2 FQNNGV. For the CDR3, the DNA is TGTGCCAGCAGCCCTAGACTGTCGGCCTACGAGCAGTACTTC. Amino acids: CASSPRLSAYEQYF.

This chain connects TRBV5-1 to TRBJ1-3; D is unresolved. The CDR3 is made up of 15 amino acids. CDR1 is SGHRS and CDR2 is YFSETQ in the germline V gene. V was trimmed by 7 bases and J by 2 bases, leaving 16 bases between them. CDR3 region: CASARGVFAGNTIYF. The DNA of the CDR3 is TGCGCCAGCGCCAGAGGAGTTTTCGCTGGAAACACCATATATTTT.

This chain links TRBV7-9 with TRBJ2-7; 12 bases map to TRBD2. This CDR3 is 16 amino acids long. The J segment lost 5 bases and the V segment lost 4 bases, leaving 9 bases of the junction unmatched. Germline CDR1 is SEHNR and CDR2 is FQNEAQ (reference sequence). CDR3 sequence: CASSSTSGSTVNEQYF. The CDR3 DNA reads as TGTGCCAGCAGCTCGACTAGCGGGAGTACGGTAAACGAGCAGTACTTC.